The rows below give T cell receptor beta chains drawn from one sample of a study of control samples from healthy donors and cancer patients. Using immunoSEQ multiplex PCR, the repertoire was profiled, and TCRdb retains in-frame clones only, with some absent. The sample holds about 120,000 clones, about 90% seen once. The specimen was blood. Receptors were obtained from a woman between 50 and 59 years old in good health. Both conserved end residues are part of each CDR3. The D gene is left open where the match is weak. Only some rows state a clone size, as once, few, many or a class for expanded clones.

J,V,D,size,DNA,CDR3
TRBJ2-2,TRBV5-4,TRBD2,.,TGTGCCAGCAGCTTGGTACGGGAGGGCGTCGGGGAGCTGTTTTTT,CASSLVREGVGELFF
TRBJ2-5,TRBV5-1,.,few,TGCGCCAGCAGCCCCAGGGGAGGAGAGACCCAGTACTTC,CASSPRGGETQYF
TRBJ2-5,TRBV6-5,.,.,TGTGCCAGTCGACCTCGGGTGGCAACGGAGACCCAGTACTTC,CASRPRVATETQYF
TRBJ2-1,TRBV24-1,TRBD2,.,TGTGCCACCAGTGATCCACTAGCGGGGGGCCCCTTGGGGAACAATGAGCAGTTCTTC,CATSDPLAGGPLGNNEQFF
TRBJ2-7,TRBV2,.,once,TGTGCCAGCAGTGAAGGGGGTGTGGAGCAGTACTTC,CASSEGGVEQYF
TRBJ2-1,TRBV7-2,TRBD2,.,TGTGCCAGCAGCTTGATCGCTAGCGGGGTGGCGGATGAGCAGTTCTTC,CASSLIASGVADEQFF
TRBJ2-1,TRBV11-2,.,.,TGTGCCAGCGGGGGCGGGAACAATGAGCAGTTCTTC,CASGGGNNEQFF
TRBJ2-7,TRBV2,TRBD1,.,TGTGCCAGCAGTTTAATGGGACAGCAGTCCTACGAGCAGTACTTC,CASSLMGQQSYEQYF
TRBJ2-1,TRBV9,.,few,TGTGCCAGCAGCTTCAACGGGAATGAGCAGTTCTTC,CASSFNGNEQFF
TRBJ1-2,TRBV19,.,.,TGTGCCAGTATGGGTGACTATGGCTACACCTTC,CASMGDYGYTF
TRBJ1-3,TRBV10-3,.,.,TGTGCCATCAGTGAGTCGATACAGGGAAACACCATATATTTT,CAISESIQGNTIYF
TRBJ1-4,TRBV5-1,TRBD1,few,TGCGCCAGCAGCTCTGGACAGGAGAGTAGTGGTGAAAAACTGTTTTTT,CASSSGQESSGEKLFF
TRBJ2-7,TRBV29-1,TRBD1,.,TGCAGCGTTACCGGGACAGTTAACCACGAGCAGTACTTC,CSVTGTVNHEQYF
TRBJ1-2,TRBV6-5,TRBD1,.,TGTGCCAGCGACAGGGGGCGGGATGGCTACACCTTC,CASDRGRDGYTF
TRBJ2-7,TRBV5-8,TRBD2,.,TGTGCCAGCAGCGGCCTACTAGCGGGAGGTCTCCACGAGCAGTACTTC,CASSGLLAGGLHEQYF
TRBJ1-3,TRBV28,TRBD1,once,TGTGCCAGCAGTTTATCAAAAGGGGGCGATGGTGGAAACACCATATATTTT,CASSLSKGGDGGNTIYF
TRBJ1-1,TRBV6-5,TRBD1,.,TGTGCCAGCAGTTACGCACCCGGGACAGAGGCTTTCTTT,CASSYAPGTEAFF
TRBJ1-3,TRBV5-1,.,.,TGCGCCAGCAGCTTGGACAACTCTGGAAACACCATATATTTT,CASSLDNSGNTIYF
TRBJ1-1,TRBV6-5,TRBD1,.,TGTGCCAGCAGTCAGGGGGCGGGCACTGAAGCTTTCTTT,CASSQGAGTEAFF
TRBJ1-6,TRBV7-9,.,.,TGTGCCAGCAGCTTACCCCCCAGCTATTCACCCCTCCACTTT,CASSLPPSYSPLHF
TRBJ1-6,TRBV7-9,.,.,TGTGCCAGCAGCTACTCCGGGGATCGCTCCTATAATTCACCCCTCCACTTT,CASSYSGDRSYNSPLHF
TRBJ1-3,TRBV6-1,.,.,TGTGCCAGCAGTGAAGGTGCTTCTGGAAACACCATATATTTT,CASSEGASGNTIYF
TRBJ1-1,TRBV18,.,.,TGTGCCAGCTCACCAAAGGACAGATTGCCTGAAGCTTTCTTT,CASSPKDRLPEAFF
TRBJ1-6,TRBV6-4,TRBD1,.,TGTGCCAGCAGTGACTGGGGACAGGGCGGACCGTCTTCACCCCTCCACTTT,CASSDWGQGGPSSPLHF
TRBJ2-1,TRBV9,.,.,TGTGCCAGCAGCGGAACTCCGCTCTCCTACAATGAGCAGTTCTTC,CASSGTPLSYNEQFF
TRBJ1-3,TRBV11-2,.,.,TGTGCCAGCAGCTTAGATGGGGTGCCTGGAAACACCATATATTTT,CASSLDGVPGNTIYF
TRBJ1-1,TRBV5-1,.,.,TGCGCCAGCAGCTTCGGGGCGAACACTGAAGCTTTCTTT,CASSFGANTEAFF
TRBJ1-2,TRBV27,TRBD1,.,TGTGCCAGCAGGAGGACAGGTGACTTCTATGGCTACACCTTC,CASRRTGDFYGYTF
TRBJ2-1,TRBV5-1,.,.,TGCGCCAGCACCCAGGTAGGGGGGAATGAGCAGTTCTTC,CASTQVGGNEQFF
TRBJ1-1,TRBV2,.,.,TGTGCCAGCAGTGCCTACAGGGACACTGAAGCTTTCTTT,CASSAYRDTEAFF
TRBJ2-5,TRBV5-1,.,.,TGCGCCAGCAGCTTGGCCCCAGGGGTAGGAGAGACCCAGTACTTC,CASSLAPGVGETQYF
TRBJ2-2,TRBV10-3,TRBD1,.,TGTGCCATCAGAAGCACAGGGGGCGTAGTGGGCACCGGGGAGCTGTTTTTT,CAIRSTGGVVGTGELFF
TRBJ2-4,TRBV7-9,.,.,TGTGCCAGCAGCTTAGAAGGTGCAGGGGCAGACATTCAGTACTTC,CASSLEGAGADIQYF
TRBJ2-6,TRBV2,.,.,TGTGCCAGCAGTGAAATCTCGTCTGGGGCCAACGTCCTGACTTTC,CASSEISSGANVLTF
TRBJ2-3,TRBV7-9,.,.,TGTGCCAGCTCTCGGGGACTGAGCCCCCTTCTCTCAGATACGCAGTATTTT,CASSRGLSPLLSDTQYF
TRBJ1-1,TRBV10-3,.,.,TGTGCCATCACCTCCCTGGAGAACACTGAAGCTTTCTTT,CAITSLENTEAFF